The entry below describes one T cell receptor (beta chain). This clone was seen only a few times. Its antigen remains unidentified. No qualities accompany the bases; no much larger clone lies one base away. These data belong to a study of radiotherapy plus CTLA-4 blockade in lung cancer listed by TCRdb under 2018. Regarding the complete study: Among enrolled patients, roughly 20% had an objective response and 30% to 35% reached disease control.

Focal radiation therapy combined with CTLA-4 blockade (ipilimumab) was tested in patients with chemo-refractory metastatic non-small-cell lung cancer. What the authors observed across the whole study: The strongest predictors of response, as reported, were early dynamic changes in blood T cell clones along with a rise in serum interferon-beta after radiation. After treatment with radiotherapy and ipilimumab, TCR clones that originated in tumors expanded in peripheral blood.

Looking up the germline V gene yields CDR1 LGHNA and CDR2 YSLEER. V has 3 bases trimmed and J has 5 bases trimmed; junction bases matching no gene number 7. From the cysteine through the phenylalanine, the CDR3 covers 15 amino acids. The entry retains the CDR3 DNA only, 45 bases that are in frame from base 1. The library was built by means of the immunoSEQ multiplex PCR assay. Here the immuneACCESS table is served through TCRdb, limited to in-frame sequences with V and J called. Missing clones are a known gap in these copies; in checked studies unresolved V genes cover under half, and the rest lacks a known reason. In all, the sample holds 50,000 to 65,000 clones, and around 80% of those were seen once. Together, the top ten hold 6.1% of the sample.

The TCR sequence derives from a human donor with non-small cell lung cancer whose response to radiotherapy plus ipilimumab could not be evaluated. This sample comprised peripheral blood, obtained from a patient treated with radiotherapy plus ipilimumab. The chain is made from TRBV4-3 and TRBJ2-5; 9 central bases correspond to TRBD2. The CDR3 region: CASSQTGAGGETQYF. The DNA sequence is as follows: TGCGCCAGCAGCCAGACGGGGGCGGGAGGGGAGACCCAGTACTTC.